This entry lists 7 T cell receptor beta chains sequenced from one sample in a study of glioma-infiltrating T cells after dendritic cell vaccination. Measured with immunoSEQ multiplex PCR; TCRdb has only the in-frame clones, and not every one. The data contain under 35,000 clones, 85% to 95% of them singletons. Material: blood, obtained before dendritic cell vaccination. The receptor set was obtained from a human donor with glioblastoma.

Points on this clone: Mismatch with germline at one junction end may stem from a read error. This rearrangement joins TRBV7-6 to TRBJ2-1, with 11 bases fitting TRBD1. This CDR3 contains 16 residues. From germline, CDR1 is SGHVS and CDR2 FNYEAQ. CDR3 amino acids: CAGSLPGQGDYNEQFF. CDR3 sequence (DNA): TGTGCCGGCAGCCTCCCGGGACAGGGGGACTACAATGAGCAGTTCTTC.

CDR3 sequence: CASSLDRGRTEAFF. In DNA form, the CDR3 reads TGTGCCAGCAGCCTCGACAGGGGGCGGACTGAAGCTTTCTTT. The chain carries TRBV7-6 and TRBJ1-1, with 10 bases lining up with TRBD1. CDR3 size: 14 residues. CDR1 and CDR2 from the germline V gene are SGHVS and FNYEAQ. J was trimmed by 5 bases and V by 5 bases; bases with no gene match: 5.

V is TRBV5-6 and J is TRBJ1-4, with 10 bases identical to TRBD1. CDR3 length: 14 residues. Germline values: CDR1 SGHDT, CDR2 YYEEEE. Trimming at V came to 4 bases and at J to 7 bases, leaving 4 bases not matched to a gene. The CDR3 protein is CASSLGTGVEKLFF. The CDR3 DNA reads TGTGCCAGCAGCCTAGGGACAGGGGTTGAAAAACTGTTTTTT. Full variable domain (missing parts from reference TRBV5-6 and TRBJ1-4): DAGVTQSPTHLIKTRGQQVTLRCSPKSGHDTVSWYQQALGQGPQFIFQYYEEEERQRGNFPDRFSGHQFPNYSSELNVNALLLGDSALYLCASSLGTGVEKLFFGSGTQLSVL.

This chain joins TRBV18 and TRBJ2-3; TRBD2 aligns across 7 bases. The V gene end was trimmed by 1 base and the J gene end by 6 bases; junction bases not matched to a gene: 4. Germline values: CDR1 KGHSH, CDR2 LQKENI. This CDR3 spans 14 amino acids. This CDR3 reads CASSPLQGGDTQYF. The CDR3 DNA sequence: TGTGCCAGCTCACCACTTCAGGGAGGGGATACGCAGTATTTT. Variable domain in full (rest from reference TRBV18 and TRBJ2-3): NAGVMQNPRHLVRRRGQEARLRCSPMKGHSHVYWYRQLPEEGLKFMVYLQKENIIDESGMPKERFSAEFPKEGPSILRIQQVVRGDSAAYFCASSPLQGGDTQYFGPGTRLTVL.

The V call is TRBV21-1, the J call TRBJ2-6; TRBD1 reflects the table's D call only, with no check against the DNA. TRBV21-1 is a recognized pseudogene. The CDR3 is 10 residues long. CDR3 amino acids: CASIETGKAF. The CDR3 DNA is TGTGCCAGCATAGAGACAGGGAAGGCTTTC.

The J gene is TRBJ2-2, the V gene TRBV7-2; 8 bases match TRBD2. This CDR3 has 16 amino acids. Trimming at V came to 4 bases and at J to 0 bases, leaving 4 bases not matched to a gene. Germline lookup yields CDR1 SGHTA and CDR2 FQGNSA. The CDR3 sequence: CASSSDGGANTGELFF. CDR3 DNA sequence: TGTGCCAGCAGCTCAGACGGGGGGGCGAACACCGGGGAGCTGTTTTTT.

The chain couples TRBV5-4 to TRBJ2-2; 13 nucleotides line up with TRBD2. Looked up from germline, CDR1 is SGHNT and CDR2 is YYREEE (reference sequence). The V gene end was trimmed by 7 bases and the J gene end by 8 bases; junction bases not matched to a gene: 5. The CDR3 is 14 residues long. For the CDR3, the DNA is TGTGCCAGCCCAGGGACTAGCGGGGAAGGGGAGCTGTTTTTT. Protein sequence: CASPGTSGEGELFF.